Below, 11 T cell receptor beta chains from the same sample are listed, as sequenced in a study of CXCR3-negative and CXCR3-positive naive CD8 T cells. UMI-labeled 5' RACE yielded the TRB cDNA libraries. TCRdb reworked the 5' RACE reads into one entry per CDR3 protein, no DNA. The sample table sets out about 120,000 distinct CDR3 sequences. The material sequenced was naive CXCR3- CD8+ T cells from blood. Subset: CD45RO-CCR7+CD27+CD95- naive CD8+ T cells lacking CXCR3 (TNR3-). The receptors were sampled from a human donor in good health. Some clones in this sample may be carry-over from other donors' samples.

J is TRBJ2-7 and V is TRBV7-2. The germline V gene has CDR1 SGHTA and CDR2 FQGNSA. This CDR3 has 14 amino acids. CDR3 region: CASSLYQDAYEQYF.

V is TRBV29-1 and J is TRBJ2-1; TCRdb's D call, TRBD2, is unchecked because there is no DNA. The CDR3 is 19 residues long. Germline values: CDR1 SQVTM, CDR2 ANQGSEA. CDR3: CSVEPPWGLAGAAVNEQFF.

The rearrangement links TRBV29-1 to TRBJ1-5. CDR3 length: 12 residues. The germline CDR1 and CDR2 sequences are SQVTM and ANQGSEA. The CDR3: CSVKGITQPQHF.

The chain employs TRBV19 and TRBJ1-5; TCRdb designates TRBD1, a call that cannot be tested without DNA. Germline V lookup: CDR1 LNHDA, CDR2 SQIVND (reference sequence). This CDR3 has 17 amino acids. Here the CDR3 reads CASSNDRGKAYNQPQHF.

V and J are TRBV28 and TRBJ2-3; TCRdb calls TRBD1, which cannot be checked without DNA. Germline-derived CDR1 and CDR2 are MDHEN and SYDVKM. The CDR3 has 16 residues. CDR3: CASSRSGTGVTDTQYF. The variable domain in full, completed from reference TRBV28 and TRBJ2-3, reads DVKVTQSSRYLVKRTGEKVFLECVQDMDHENMFWYRQDPGLGLRLIYFSYDVKMKEKGDIPEGYSVSREKKERFSLILESASTNQTSMYLCASSRSGTGVTDTQYFGPGTRLTVL.

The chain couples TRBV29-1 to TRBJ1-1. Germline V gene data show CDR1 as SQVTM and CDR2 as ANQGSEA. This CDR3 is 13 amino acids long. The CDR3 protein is CSVALHPNTEAFF.

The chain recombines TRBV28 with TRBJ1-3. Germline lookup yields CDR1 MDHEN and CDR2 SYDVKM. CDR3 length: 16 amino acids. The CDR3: CASSFLTLSSGNTIYF.

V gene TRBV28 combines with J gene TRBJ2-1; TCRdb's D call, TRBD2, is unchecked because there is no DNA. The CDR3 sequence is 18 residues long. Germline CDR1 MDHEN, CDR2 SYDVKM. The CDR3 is CASSFRRGGGLTYNEQFF.

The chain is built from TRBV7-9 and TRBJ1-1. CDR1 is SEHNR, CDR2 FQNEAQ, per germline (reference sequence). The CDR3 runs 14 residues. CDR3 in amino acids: CASSLVGLDTSTFF.

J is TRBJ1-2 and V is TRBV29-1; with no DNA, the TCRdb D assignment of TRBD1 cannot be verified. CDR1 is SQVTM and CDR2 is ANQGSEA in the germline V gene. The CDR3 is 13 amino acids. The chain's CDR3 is CSARGQENYGYTF.

The CDR3 region is CASSVATSTDTQYF. This sequence joins TRBV9 and TRBJ2-3. The CDR3 covers 14 residues. CDR1 is SGDLS and CDR2 is YYNGEE in the germline V gene. Filled out from reference TRBV9 and TRBJ2-3, the complete variable domain reads DSGVTQTPKHLITATGQRVTLRCSPRSGDLSVYWYQQSLDQGLQFLIQYYNGEERAKGNILERFSAQQFPDLHSELNLSSLELGDSALYFCASSVATSTDTQYFGPGTRLTVL.